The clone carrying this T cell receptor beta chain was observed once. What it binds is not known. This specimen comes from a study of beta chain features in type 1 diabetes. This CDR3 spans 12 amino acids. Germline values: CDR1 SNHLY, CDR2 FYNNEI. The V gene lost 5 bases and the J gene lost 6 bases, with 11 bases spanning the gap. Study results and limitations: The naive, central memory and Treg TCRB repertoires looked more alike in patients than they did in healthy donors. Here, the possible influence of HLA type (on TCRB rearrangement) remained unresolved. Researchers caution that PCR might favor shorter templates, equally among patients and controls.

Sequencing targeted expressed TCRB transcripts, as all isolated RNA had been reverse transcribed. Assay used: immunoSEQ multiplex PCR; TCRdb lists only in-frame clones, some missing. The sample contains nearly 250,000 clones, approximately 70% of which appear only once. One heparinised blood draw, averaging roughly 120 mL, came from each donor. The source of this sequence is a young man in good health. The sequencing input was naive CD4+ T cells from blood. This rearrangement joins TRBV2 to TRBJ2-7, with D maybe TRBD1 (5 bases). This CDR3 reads CASSRSRVEQYF. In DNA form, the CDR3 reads TGTGCCAGCAGTAGGAGCAGGGTCGAGCAGTACTTC.